The clone carrying this T cell receptor beta chain was seen once. One end of the junction does not line up with germline, which may come from a read error. The sample contains more than one DNA sequence encoding this CDR3. These data originate in a study of blood T cell repertoires in COVID-19. On the study more broadly: The United States, Italy and Spain provided the acute and convalescent COVID-19 samples.

CDR1 and CDR2 (germline): MGHRA, YSYEKL. This CDR3 region has 15 residues. Assay used: immunoSEQ multiplex PCR; TCRdb lists only in-frame clones, some missing. This sample has around 260,000 clones, with approximately 85% found just once. The sequenced material came from PBMCs or T cells enriched from blood (not recorded which). The chain recombines TRBV4-1 with TRBJ1-2; 7 bases match TRBD1. This sequence originates from a woman aged 25 to 39 who had recovered from COVID-19. As DNA, the CDR3 is TGCGCCAGCAGTCAAGATTCCCAGGGGGTATATGGCTACACCTTC. This encodes CASSQDSQGVYGYTF.